This TCR beta chain is drawn from a study of shared clonotypes between healthy human individuals. Among the donors, all were Caucasian adults who lived in Nashville, Tennessee. Notes on this clone: Its cognate antigen is unknown.

Broader study findings: Sequencing of the sorted subsets was shown by rarefaction to be incomplete despite large depth.

In the sorted-subset replicate PCRs, approximately 200 ng DNA, tens of thousands of T cell genomes, was used. Sequencing used immunoSEQ multiplex PCR; TCRdb keeps in-frame clones, though not all of them. The table has around 700,000 clones, around two thirds seen once. V lost 6 bases and J lost 5, with 13 bases in between. Germline V gene lookup returns CDR1 SGHTA and CDR2 FQGNSA. The CDR3 has 13 residues. Sequences were obtained from memory CD4+ T cells sorted from blood. Subset denoted: CD45RA-negative fraction. The J gene is TRBJ2-5, the V gene TRBV7-2; D perhaps matches TRBD1 (5 bases). The TCR sequence derives from a woman in her 30s in good health. CDR3 residues: CASSKTGDETQYF. The CDR3 nucleotides are TGTGCCAGCAGTAAAACAGGAGATGAGACCCAGTACTTC.